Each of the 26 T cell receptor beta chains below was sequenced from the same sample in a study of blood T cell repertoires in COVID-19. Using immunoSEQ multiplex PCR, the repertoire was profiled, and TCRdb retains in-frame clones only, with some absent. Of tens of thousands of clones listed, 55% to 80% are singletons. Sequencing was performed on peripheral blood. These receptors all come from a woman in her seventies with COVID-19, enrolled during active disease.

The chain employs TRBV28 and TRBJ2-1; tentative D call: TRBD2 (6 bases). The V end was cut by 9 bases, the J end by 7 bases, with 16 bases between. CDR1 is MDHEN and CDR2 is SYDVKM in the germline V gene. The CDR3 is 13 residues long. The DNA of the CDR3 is TGTGCCAGTCGTGGTGGGGGGTGGAATGAGCAGTTCTTC. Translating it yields CASRGGGWNEQFF.

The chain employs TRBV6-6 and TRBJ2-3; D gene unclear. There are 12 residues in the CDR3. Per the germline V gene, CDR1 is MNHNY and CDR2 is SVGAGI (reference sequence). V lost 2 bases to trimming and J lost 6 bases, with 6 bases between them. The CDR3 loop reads CASSYNEDTQYF. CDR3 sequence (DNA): TGTGCCAGCAGTTACAACGAGGATACGCAGTATTTT.

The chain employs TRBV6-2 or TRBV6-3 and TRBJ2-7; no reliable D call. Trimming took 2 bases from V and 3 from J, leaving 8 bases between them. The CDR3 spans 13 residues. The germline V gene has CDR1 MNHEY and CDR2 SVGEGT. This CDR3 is CASSYRPSYEQYV. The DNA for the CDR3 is TGTGCCAGCAGTTACCGGCCTAGCTACGAGCAGTACGTC.

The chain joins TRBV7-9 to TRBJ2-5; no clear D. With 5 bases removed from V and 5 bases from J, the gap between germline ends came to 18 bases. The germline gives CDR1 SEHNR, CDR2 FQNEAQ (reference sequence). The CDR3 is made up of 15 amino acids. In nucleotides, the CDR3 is TGTGCCAGCAGCCCCGGCGGTAGCCTGAGCGAGACCCAGTACTTC. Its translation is CASSPGGSLSETQYF.

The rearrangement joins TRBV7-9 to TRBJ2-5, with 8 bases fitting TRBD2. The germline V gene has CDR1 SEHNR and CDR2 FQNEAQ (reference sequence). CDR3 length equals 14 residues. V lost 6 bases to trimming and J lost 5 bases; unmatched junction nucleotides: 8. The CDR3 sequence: CASRQPGLEETQYF. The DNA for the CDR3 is TGTGCCAGCAGGCAACCGGGACTAGAGGAGACCCAGTACTTC.

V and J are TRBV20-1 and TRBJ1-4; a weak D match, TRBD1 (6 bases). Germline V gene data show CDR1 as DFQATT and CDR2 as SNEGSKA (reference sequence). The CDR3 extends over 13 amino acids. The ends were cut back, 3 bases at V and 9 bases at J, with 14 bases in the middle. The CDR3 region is CSASKQGSQKLFF. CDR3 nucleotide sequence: TGCAGTGCTAGTAAGCAGGGGAGTCAAAAACTGTTTTTT.

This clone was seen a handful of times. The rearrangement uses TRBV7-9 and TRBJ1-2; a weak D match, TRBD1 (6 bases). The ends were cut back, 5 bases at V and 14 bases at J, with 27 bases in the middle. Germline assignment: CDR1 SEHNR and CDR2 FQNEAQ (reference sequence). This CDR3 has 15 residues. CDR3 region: CASSGRTDDLLGWTF. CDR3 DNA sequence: TGTGCCAGCAGCGGTCGGACAGACGACCTCCTAGGATGGACCTTC.

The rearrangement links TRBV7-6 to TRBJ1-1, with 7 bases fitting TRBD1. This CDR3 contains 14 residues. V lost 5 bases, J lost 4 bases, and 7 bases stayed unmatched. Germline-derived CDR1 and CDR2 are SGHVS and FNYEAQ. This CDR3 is CASSGSAGGTEAFF. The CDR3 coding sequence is TGTGCCAGCAGCGGATCGGCAGGGGGCACTGAAGCTTTCTTT.

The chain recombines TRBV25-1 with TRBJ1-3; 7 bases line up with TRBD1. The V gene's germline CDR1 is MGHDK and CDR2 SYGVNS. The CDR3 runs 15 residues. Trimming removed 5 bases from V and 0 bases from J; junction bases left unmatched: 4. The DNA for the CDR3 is TGTGCCAGCAGTAAGGGACAGATCTCTGGAAACACCATATATTTT. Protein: CASSKGQISGNTIYF.

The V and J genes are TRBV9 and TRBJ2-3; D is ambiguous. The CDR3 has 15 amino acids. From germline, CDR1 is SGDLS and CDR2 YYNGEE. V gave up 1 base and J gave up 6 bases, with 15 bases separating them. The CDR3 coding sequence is TGTGCCAGCAGCGTATCTGGAGTCGCTGTGGATACGCAGTATTTT. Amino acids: CASSVSGVAVDTQYF.

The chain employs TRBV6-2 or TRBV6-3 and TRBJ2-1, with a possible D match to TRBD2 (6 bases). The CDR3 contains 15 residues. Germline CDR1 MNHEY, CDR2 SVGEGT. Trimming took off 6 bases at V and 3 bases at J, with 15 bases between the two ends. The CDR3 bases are TGTGCCAGCAGCTATGGGGGGAGGAGCTACAATGAGCAGTTCTTC. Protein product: CASSYGGRSYNEQFF.

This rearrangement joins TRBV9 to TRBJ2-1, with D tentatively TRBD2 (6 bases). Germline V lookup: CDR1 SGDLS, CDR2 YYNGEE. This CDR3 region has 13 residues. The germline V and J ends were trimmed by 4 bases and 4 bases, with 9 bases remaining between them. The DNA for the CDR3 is TGTGCCAGCAGCCGGGACTTGTACAATGAGCAGTTCTTC. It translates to CASSRDLYNEQFF. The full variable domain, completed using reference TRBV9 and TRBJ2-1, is DSGVTQTPKHLITATGQRVTLRCSPRSGDLSVYWYQQSLDQGLQFLIQYYNGEERAKGNILERFSAQQFPDLHSELNLSSLELGDSALYFCASSRDLYNEQFFGPGTRLTVL.

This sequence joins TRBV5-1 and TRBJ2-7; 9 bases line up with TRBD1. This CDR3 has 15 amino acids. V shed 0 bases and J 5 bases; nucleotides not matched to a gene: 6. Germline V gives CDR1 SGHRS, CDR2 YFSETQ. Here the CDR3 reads CASSLGTGDGDEQYV. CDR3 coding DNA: TGCGCCAGCAGCTTGGGGACAGGGGACGGGGACGAGCAGTACGTC.

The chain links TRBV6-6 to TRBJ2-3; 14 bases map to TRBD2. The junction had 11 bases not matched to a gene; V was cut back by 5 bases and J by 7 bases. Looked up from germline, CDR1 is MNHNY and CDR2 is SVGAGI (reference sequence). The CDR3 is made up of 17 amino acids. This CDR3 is CASSQPRLAGGGYTQYF. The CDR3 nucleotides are TGTGCCAGCAGTCAGCCCCGACTAGCGGGGGGGGGATATACGCAGTATTTT.

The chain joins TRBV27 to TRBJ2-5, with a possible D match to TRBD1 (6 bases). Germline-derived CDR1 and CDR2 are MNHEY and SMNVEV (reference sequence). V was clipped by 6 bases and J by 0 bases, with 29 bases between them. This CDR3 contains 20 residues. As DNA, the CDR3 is TGTGCCAGCAGCCTTCGTTGGGGACAAGGTCGTGGGAAGTACCAAGAGACCCAGTACTTC. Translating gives CASSLRWGQGRGKYQETQYF.

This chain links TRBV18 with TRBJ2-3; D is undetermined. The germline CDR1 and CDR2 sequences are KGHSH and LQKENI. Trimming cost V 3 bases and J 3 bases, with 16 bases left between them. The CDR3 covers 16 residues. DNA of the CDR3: TGTGCCAGCTCACCCGATCGAGCCCGGCGGACAGATACGCAGTATTTT. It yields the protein CASSPDRARRTDTQYF.

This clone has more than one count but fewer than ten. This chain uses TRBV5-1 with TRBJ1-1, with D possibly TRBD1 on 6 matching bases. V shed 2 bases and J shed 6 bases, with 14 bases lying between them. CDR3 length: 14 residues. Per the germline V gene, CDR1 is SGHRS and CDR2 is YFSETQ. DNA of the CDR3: TGCGCCAGCAGCTTTTTGCACGAGGGGGCTGAAGCTTTCTTT. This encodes CASSFLHEGAEAFF.

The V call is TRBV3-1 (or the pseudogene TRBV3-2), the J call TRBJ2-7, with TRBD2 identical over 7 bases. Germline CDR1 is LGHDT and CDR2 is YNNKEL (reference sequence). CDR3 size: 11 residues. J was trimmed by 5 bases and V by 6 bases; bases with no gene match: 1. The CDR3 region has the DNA TGTGCCAGCAGGGCGGGGGACGAGCAGTACTTC. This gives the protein CASRAGDEQYF.

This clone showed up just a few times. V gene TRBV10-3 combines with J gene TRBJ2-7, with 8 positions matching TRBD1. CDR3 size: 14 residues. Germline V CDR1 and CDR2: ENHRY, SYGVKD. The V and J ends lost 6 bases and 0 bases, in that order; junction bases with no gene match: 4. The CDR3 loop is CAISRDRSSYEQYF. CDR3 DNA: TGTGCCATCAGCCGGGACAGGAGCTCCTACGAGCAGTACTTC.

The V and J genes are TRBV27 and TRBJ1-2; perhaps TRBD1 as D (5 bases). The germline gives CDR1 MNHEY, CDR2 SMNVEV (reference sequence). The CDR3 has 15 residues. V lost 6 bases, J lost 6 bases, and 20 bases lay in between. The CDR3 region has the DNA TGTGCCAGCAGCCTGTCAGGGATCCCAAGGGATGGCTACACCTTC. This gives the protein CASSLSGIPRDGYTF.

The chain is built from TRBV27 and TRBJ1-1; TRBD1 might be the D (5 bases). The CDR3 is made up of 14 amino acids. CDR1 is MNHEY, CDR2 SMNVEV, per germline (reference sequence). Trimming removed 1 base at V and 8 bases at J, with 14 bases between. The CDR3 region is CASSLFWGVEEAFF. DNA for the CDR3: TGTGCCAGCAGTTTATTTTGGGGGGTGGAAGAAGCTTTCTTT.

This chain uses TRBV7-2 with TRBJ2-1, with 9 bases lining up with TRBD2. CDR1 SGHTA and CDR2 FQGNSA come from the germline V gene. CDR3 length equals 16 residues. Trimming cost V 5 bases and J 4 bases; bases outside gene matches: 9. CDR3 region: CASSPSRLAVYNEQFF. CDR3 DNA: TGTGCCAGCAGCCCGTCCCGACTAGCGGTATACAATGAGCAGTTCTTC.

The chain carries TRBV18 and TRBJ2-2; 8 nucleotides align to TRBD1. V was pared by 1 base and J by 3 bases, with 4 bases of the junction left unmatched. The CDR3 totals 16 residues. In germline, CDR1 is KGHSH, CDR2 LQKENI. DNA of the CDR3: TGTGCCAGCTCACCACTCCCGACAGGGGACACCGGGGAGCTGTTTTTT. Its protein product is CASSPLPTGDTGELFF.

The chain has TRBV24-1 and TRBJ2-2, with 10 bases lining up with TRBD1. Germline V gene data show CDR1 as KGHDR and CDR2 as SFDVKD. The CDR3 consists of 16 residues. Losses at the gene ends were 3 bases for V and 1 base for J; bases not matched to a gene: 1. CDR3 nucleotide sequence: TGTGCCACCAGTGATCGGACAGGGGGGAACACCGGGGAGCTGTTTTTT. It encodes CATSDRTGGNTGELFF.

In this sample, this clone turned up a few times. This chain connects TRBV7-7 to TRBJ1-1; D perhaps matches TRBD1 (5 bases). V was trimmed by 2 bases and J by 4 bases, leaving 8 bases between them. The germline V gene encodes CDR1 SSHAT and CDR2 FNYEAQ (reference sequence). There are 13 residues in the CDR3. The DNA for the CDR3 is TGTGCCAGCAGCTTAACGGGGGGCACTGAAGCTTTCTTT. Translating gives CASSLTGGTEAFF. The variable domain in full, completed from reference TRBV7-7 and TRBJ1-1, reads GAGVSQSPRYKVTKRGQDVTLRCDPISSHATLYWYQQALGQGPEFLTYFNYEAQPDKSGLPSDRFSAERPEGSISTLTIQRTEQRDSAMYRCASSLTGGTEAFFGQGTRLTVV.

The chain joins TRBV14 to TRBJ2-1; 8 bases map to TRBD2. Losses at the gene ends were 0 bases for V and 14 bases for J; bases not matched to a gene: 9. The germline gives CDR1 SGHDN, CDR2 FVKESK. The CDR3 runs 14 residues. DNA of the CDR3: TGTGCCAGCAGCCAAGAGCAACCAGCGGGAGAGAAGTTCTTC. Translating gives CASSQEQPAGEKFF.